Below, 29 T cell receptor beta chains from the same sample are listed, as sequenced in a study of T cell changes during pregnancy in multiple sclerosis. Data came from immunoSEQ multiplex PCR; TCRdb stores just in-frame clones and leaves some out. Here the sample spans about 85,000 clones, 90% to 95% being singletons. Sequencing was performed on peripheral blood, taken in the first trimester of pregnancy. Receptors were obtained from a female donor with multiple sclerosis, enrolled in a pregnancy study.

V usage is TRBV7-9 and J usage is TRBJ2-3, with TRBD2 identical over 7 bases. The J segment lost 5 bases and the V segment lost 5 bases, leaving 7 bases of the junction unmatched. CDR3 length: 14 amino acids. Germline values: CDR1 SEHNR, CDR2 FQNEAQ (reference sequence). The DNA for the CDR3 is TGTGCCAGCAGCGCCCGCAGGGAGGGAGATACGCAGTATTTT. Residues: CASSARREGDTQYF.

CDR3 sequence (DNA): TGTGCCAGCAGCTTATTTAGCGGGGGGGCAGGAGAGACCCAGTACTTC. Translation: CASSLFSGGAGETQYF. The chain combines TRBV7-6 with TRBJ2-5, with 11 bases that match TRBD2. CDR3 length: 16 amino acids. Germline V gives CDR1 SGHVS, CDR2 FNYEAQ. The V segment lost 2 bases and the J segment 4 bases; nucleotides outside the gene matches: 6.

A few counts support this clone. The V and J genes are TRBV9 and TRBJ2-1; tentative D call: TRBD1 (5 bases). The CDR3 has 17 residues. Germline-derived CDR1 and CDR2 are SGDLS and YYNGEE. The germline V and J ends were trimmed by 2 bases and 5 bases, with 20 bases remaining between them. In DNA form, the CDR3 reads TGTGCCAGCAGCGTCATCCCTGAATCCCGACAGAACAATGAGCAGTTCTTC. Translating gives CASSVIPESRQNNEQFF.

V gene TRBV10-1 combines with J gene TRBJ2-1; maybe TRBD2 (5 bases). V lost 3 bases to trimming and J lost 8 bases, with 20 bases between them. The CDR3 totals 16 residues. CDR1 WNHNN and CDR2 SYGVQD come from the germline V gene (reference sequence). For the CDR3, the DNA is TGCGCCAGCAGTGAAACTAGTTCGGTATCGAAGGATGAGCAGTTCTTC. Translated, it gives CASSETSSVSKDEQFF.

The CDR3 loop reads CASSPLGQSYEQYF. CDR3 bases: TGTGCCAGCTCACCACTCGGACAGAGCTACGAGCAGTACTTC. This sequence joins TRBV18 and TRBJ2-7; D is possibly TRBD1 (6 bases). There are 14 residues in the CDR3. V lost 1 base to trimming and J lost 3 bases, with 10 bases between them. Per germline, CDR1 KGHSH and CDR2 LQKENI. The variable domain in full, with the rest retrieved from reference TRBV18 and TRBJ2-7, is NAGVMQNPRHLVRRRGQEARLRCSPMKGHSHVYWYRQLPEEGLKFMVYLQKENIIDESGMPKERFSAEFPKEGPSILRIQQVVRGDSAAYFCASSPLGQSYEQYFGPGTRLTVT.

The J gene is TRBJ2-6, the V gene TRBV5-5; D gene unclear. From germline, CDR1 is SGHKS and CDR2 YYEKEE (reference sequence). CDR3 length equals 16 residues. With 0 bases removed from V and 0 bases from J, the gap between germline ends came to 7 bases. CDR3 in amino acids: CASSLAPGSGANVLTF. The CDR3 DNA follows: TGTGCCAGCAGCTTGGCTCCGGGCTCTGGGGCCAACGTCCTGACTTTC.

The rearrangement links TRBV5-1 to TRBJ2-3; TRBD2 matches 16 bases. J lost 4 bases, V lost 4 bases, and 6 bases had no gene match. The germline V gene encodes CDR1 SGHRS and CDR2 YFSETQ. The CDR3 length is 17 residues. CDR3 sequence reads: CASSPIGTSGRADTQYF. CDR3 nucleotide sequence: TGCGCCAGCAGCCCCATAGGGACTAGCGGGAGGGCAGATACGCAGTATTTT.

This chain joins TRBV15 and TRBJ2-1, with 7 bases matching TRBD2. With V trimmed by 0 bases and J by 4 bases, 9 bases remained unmatched. The CDR3 extends over 17 amino acids. Germline-derived CDR1 and CDR2 are LNHNV and YYDKDF (reference sequence). Written as DNA, the CDR3 is TGTGCCACCAGCAGAGATCAAATCACTAGCGAGTACAATGAGCAGTTCTTC. As protein: CATSRDQITSEYNEQFF.

J is TRBJ2-3 and V is TRBV30, with a possible D match to TRBD2 (6 bases). The V gene lost 4 bases and the J gene lost 2 bases, with 13 bases spanning the gap. The V gene's germline CDR1 is GTSNPN and CDR2 SVGIG (reference sequence). This CDR3 is 14 amino acids long. The CDR3: CAWNFGGNTDTQYF. For the CDR3, the DNA is TGTGCCTGGAATTTCGGCGGGAACACAGATACGCAGTATTTT. Based on the CDR3 plus reference TRBV30 and TRBJ2-3, the full variable domain is SQTIHQWPATLVQPVGSPLSLECTVEGTSNPNLYWYRQAAGRGLQLLFYSVGIGQISSEVPQNLSASRPQDRQFILSSKKLLLSDSGFYLCAWNFGGNTDTQYFGPGTRLTVL.

V and J are TRBV13 and TRBJ2-1; D gene ambiguous. The CDR3 length is 13 residues. Between the trimmed V and J ends, which lost 6 bases and 6 bases, there was a span of 12 bases. Germline assignment: CDR1 PRHDT and CDR2 FYEKMQ (reference sequence). CDR3 residues: CASSTSSGNEQFF. The DNA of the CDR3 is TGTGCCAGCAGTACTTCCTCGGGCAATGAGCAGTTCTTC. Full variable domain (rest looked up from reference TRBV13 and TRBJ2-1): AAGVIQSPRHLIKEKRETATLKCYPIPRHDTVYWYQQGPGQDPQFLISFYEKMQSDKGSIPDRFSAQQFSDYHSELNMSSLELGDSALYFCASSTSSGNEQFFGPGTRLTVL.

The J gene is TRBJ2-7, the V gene TRBV5-1; 7 bases match TRBD1. The V gene's germline CDR1 is SGHRS and CDR2 YFSETQ. The CDR3 consists of 13 residues. J was trimmed by 3 bases and V by 4 bases; bases with no gene match: 4. This chain's CDR3 is CASSPGQHYEQYF. CDR3 DNA: TGCGCCAGCAGCCCGGGACAGCACTACGAGCAGTACTTC.

This sequence joins TRBV30 and TRBJ2-6; tentative D call: TRBD1 (6 bases). This CDR3 comprises 15 residues. Trimming took 3 bases from V and 0 from J, leaving 9 bases between them. Germline V gives CDR1 GTSNPN, CDR2 SVGIG (reference sequence). In nucleotides, the CDR3 is TGTGCCTGGAGCAAGGACAGCTCTGGGGCCAACGTCCTGACTTTC. As protein: CAWSKDSSGANVLTF.

The rearrangement uses TRBV7-6 and TRBJ2-5; D is uncertain. CDR3 length: 16 residues. The germline V gene has CDR1 SGHVS and CDR2 FNYEAQ. V lost 0 bases and J 5 bases, leaving 16 bases between the germline ends. CDR3 coding DNA: TGTGCCAGCAGCTTAGCGTCCGGGTTATGGTCGGAGACCCAGTACTTC. Translating gives CASSLASGLWSETQYF.

The chain carries TRBV19 and TRBJ2-7; 9 nucleotides match TRBD2. J lost 5 bases, V lost 6 bases, and 8 bases had no gene match. Looked up from germline, CDR1 is LNHDA and CDR2 is SQIVND (reference sequence). The CDR3 has 14 amino acids. CDR3 coding DNA: TGTGCCAGTAGCAGCGGGAGGCTACTGGACGAGCAGTACTTC. Its translation is CASSSGRLLDEQYF.

This chain uses TRBV7-8 with TRBJ1-3; 9 bases are a match to TRBD1. The CDR3 is made up of 17 amino acids. With 2 bases clipped from V and 4 bases from J, the junction kept 9 bases outside the gene matches. Germline V CDR1 and CDR2: SGHVS, FQNEAQ. This CDR3 is CASSLIPGQGSGNTIYF. CDR3 in DNA: TGTGCCAGCAGCTTAATTCCCGGACAGGGGAGCGGAAACACCATATATTTT.

The genes are TRBV4-3 and TRBJ1-4, with 8 nucleotides matching TRBD1. The CDR3 contains 17 residues. Germline V gene sequence: CDR1 LGHNA, CDR2 YSLEER. V trimming: 0 bases; J trimming: 4 bases; junction bases outside the gene matches: 7. The DNA for the CDR3 is TGCGCCAGCAGCCAAGATCCACCACAGGGGGGTAATGAAAAACTGTTTTTT. It encodes CASSQDPPQGGNEKLFF.

This clone appeared a single time. The chain links TRBV6-1 to TRBJ1-1, with a weak D call TRBD1 (5 bases). The germline V and J ends were trimmed by 2 bases and 1 base, with 20 bases remaining between them. The germline CDR1 and CDR2 sequences are MNHNS and SASEGT. CDR3 length: 18 residues. CDR3 DNA sequence: TGTGCCAGCAGTGAATTGGGGGACTCAGCGAACAAGAACACTGAAGCTTTCTTT. This encodes CASSELGDSANKNTEAFF.

This chain links TRBV5-1 with TRBJ1-4, with 7 bases fitting TRBD1. This CDR3 spans 16 amino acids. The germline V gene encodes CDR1 SGHRS and CDR2 YFSETQ. Trimming cost V 0 bases and J 4 bases; bases outside gene matches: 6. CDR3 amino acids: CASSLGYRGDNEKLFF. DNA of the CDR3: TGCGCCAGCAGCTTGGGTTACAGGGGCGATAATGAAAAACTGTTTTTT.

V gene TRBV20-1 combines with J gene TRBJ2-3; 8 positions match TRBD2. This CDR3 spans 11 amino acids. Germline loops: CDR1 DFQATT, CDR2 SNEGSKA (reference sequence). Trimming at V came to 7 bases and at J to 6 bases, leaving 3 bases not matched to a gene. Here the CDR3 DNA reads TGCAGTGTCAGCGGGGGTGATACGCAGTATTTT. Protein: CSVSGGDTQYF.

In the case of this clone: In the same sample, other DNA sequences code for this CDR3. The CDR3 sequence is CASSIAGGPGETQYF. The CDR3 DNA reads as TGTGCCAGTAGTATAGCGGGAGGGCCGGGAGAGACCCAGTACTTC. The chain carries TRBV19 and TRBJ2-5, with 8 bases matching TRBD2. The trim removed 1 base at V and 4 bases at J, leaving 5 bases unmatched. In germline, CDR1 is LNHDA, CDR2 SQIVND (reference sequence). This CDR3 comprises 15 residues.

The genes are TRBV14 and TRBJ2-5; no firm D call. The ends were cut back, 2 bases at V and 5 bases at J, with 9 bases in the middle. From germline, CDR1 is SGHDN and CDR2 FVKESK. The CDR3 is 13 amino acids. CDR3 DNA sequence: TGTGCCAGCAGCCAAAGAACCCAGGAGACCCAGTACTTC. Protein: CASSQRTQETQYF.

The V gene is TRBV6-1, the J gene TRBJ2-3; D might be TRBD2 (6 bases). From germline, CDR1 is MNHNS and CDR2 SASEGT. The CDR3 is 15 residues long. V was clipped by 2 bases and J by 4 bases, with 13 bases between them. In DNA, the CDR3 is TGTGCCAGCAGTGAATATGGCGGGGTGCCAGATACGCAGTATTTT. This gives the protein CASSEYGGVPDTQYF.

The chain couples TRBV19 to TRBJ2-2; TRBD2 agrees at 8 bases. Per the germline V gene, CDR1 is LNHDA and CDR2 is SQIVND (reference sequence). The CDR3 has 17 amino acids. Trimming removed 0 bases from V and 5 bases from J; junction bases left unmatched: 8. CDR3 protein: CASSIDFTGTRTGELFF. CDR3 DNA: TGTGCCAGTAGTATAGACTTCACCGGGACTAGGACCGGGGAGCTGTTTTTT.

The CDR3 protein is CAGGARTWGNYGYTF. The CDR3, as DNA: TGTGCCGGGGGGGCCAGAACGTGGGGGAACTATGGCTACACCTTC. The V gene is TRBV30, the J gene TRBJ1-2; D might be TRBD1 (6 bases). The germline CDR1 and CDR2 sequences are GTSNPN and SVGIG (reference sequence). The germline V and J ends were trimmed by 8 bases and 2 bases, with 21 bases remaining between them. The CDR3 covers 15 residues.

This chain uses TRBV6-1 with TRBJ1-2; D is possibly TRBD1 (5 bases). This CDR3 has 12 amino acids. V was clipped by 5 bases and J by 7 bases, with 11 bases between them. Germline CDR1 is MNHNS and CDR2 is SASEGT. CDR3 DNA: TGTGCCAGCAGTTATGACGGGGGTGGCTACACCTTC. This translates into CASSYDGGGYTF.

The chain joins TRBV15 to TRBJ1-5; no firm D call. Trimming cost V 8 bases and J 0 bases, with 17 bases left between them. This CDR3 has 16 amino acids. Germline lookup yields CDR1 LNHNV and CDR2 YYDKDF (reference sequence). CDR3 residues: CATRPGLGFSNQPQHF. As DNA, the CDR3 is TGTGCCACCCGACCGGGGTTAGGGTTTAGCAATCAGCCCCAGCATTTT.

This clone was detected a few times. The V gene is TRBV5-6, the J gene TRBJ1-6; possibly TRBD1 for D (6 bases). V was trimmed by 4 bases and J by 1 base, leaving 12 bases between them. The CDR3 length is 16 residues. Germline V gene sequence: CDR1 SGHDT, CDR2 YYEEEE. The CDR3 loop is CASSRNRVSYNSPLHF. The CDR3 DNA sequence: TGTGCCAGCAGCCGGAACAGGGTTTCCTATAATTCACCCCTCCACTTT.

The chain is built from TRBV4-1 and TRBJ2-7, with TRBD1 matching 7 bases. Germline assignment: CDR1 MGHRA and CDR2 YSYEKL. V trimming: 2 bases; J trimming: 4 bases; junction bases outside the gene matches: 8. The CDR3 is 15 amino acids. The chain's CDR3 is CASSQSPGGRYEQYF. The CDR3 nucleotides read TGCGCCAGCAGCCAATCCCCAGGGGGACGGTACGAGCAGTACTTC.

The CDR3 DNA reads as TGTGCCAGCTCTCACACCCGGACTAGTCATTCCCCCGGCACAGATACGCAGTATTTT. This translates into CASSHTRTSHSPGTDTQYF. The chain couples TRBV18 to TRBJ2-3; TRBD2 aligns across 7 bases. V was pared by 6 bases and J by 1 base, with 19 bases of the junction left unmatched. Germline V gene lookup returns CDR1 KGHSH and CDR2 LQKENI. This CDR3 is 19 amino acids long.